The entry below describes one T cell receptor beta chain. Its antigen remains unknown. The source of the sample is a study of cytomegalovirus exposure and HLA in healthy donors. Regarding the study as a whole: The study put 160 or so TCR beta chains on its list as cytomegalovirus-associated. Being productive about 90% or about 30% of the time was typical of most TCR beta V segments in an earlier analysis.

From germline, CDR1 is SGHRS and CDR2 YFSETQ. V gave up 3 bases and J gave up 8 bases; unmatched junction bases: 10. This CDR3 spans 14 amino acids. The PCR ran on 60 Vbeta and 13 Jbeta primers. As originally analysed: About 10 million shared chains were among around 80 million unique TCR beta chains counted in a later analysis. The protocol was immunoSEQ multiplex PCR, while the TCRdb copy is restricted to in-frame clones and leaves out a portion. The DNA was the basis for D and trimming; V, J and clone size are from that table. The sample lists roughly 100,000 clones, around 80% seen once, with roughly 2.5% in the top ten.

Sequencing was done on a sample of PBMCs. This sequence originates from a man aged 35 to 55 in good health and CMV-seronegative. This chain joins TRBV5-1 and TRBJ1-2; TRBD1 matches at 7 bases. CDR3 coding DNA: TGCGCCAGCAGCTGGAGACAGGGAGGAGGGGGCTACACCTTC. Protein: CASSWRQGGGGYTF.